Below, 20 T cell receptor beta chains from the same sample are listed, as sequenced in a study of T-cell memory formation after mild COVID-19 (TCRdb year 2021). The method was 5' RACE. Instrument used: Illumina NovaSeq 6000. The raw public reads went through TCRdb reprocessing: fastp at Q25, MiXCR clone calling, in-frame beta chains kept. A single entry per CDR3 protein holds the most common genes and DNA from its merged rows. In this sample the table shows around 510,000 distinct CDR3 sequences, about a fifth of which occur a single time. The biggest ten clones account for approximately 8.4% of the sample. The sequencing input was PBMCs or a T cell subset sorted from them (not recorded which). The receptor set was obtained from an adult woman who had mild COVID-19 (a few samples of this study predate the infection). The sample titles of this study are shuffled in the database, so cell type and time point are left out; the donor was told from shared clones.

The chain employs TRBV4-1 and TRBJ2-3; 8 nucleotides line up with TRBD1. The CDR3 sequence is 18 residues long. The J segment lost 4 bases and the V segment lost 2 bases, leaving 14 bases of the junction unmatched. Germline loops: CDR1 MGHRA, CDR2 YSYEKL. The CDR3: CASSQLGLGQGGADTQYF. The CDR3 DNA sequence: TGCGCCAGCAGCCAACTAGGGCTCGGACAGGGTGGAGCAGATACGCAGTATTTT.

In this sample, this clonotype turned up a few times. This chain links TRBV18 with TRBJ2-1, with TRBD2 identical over 10 bases. CDR1 is KGHSH and CDR2 is LQKENI in the germline V gene. J lost 6 bases, V lost 4 bases, and 3 bases had no gene match. The CDR3 is 14 residues long. Here the CDR3 reads CASSREREGNEQFF. Written as DNA, the CDR3 is TGTGCCAGCTCACGTGAGCGGGAGGGCAATGAGCAGTTCTTC. Using reference TRBV18 and TRBJ2-1 for the parts outside the CDR3, the full variable domain is NAGVMQNPRHLVRRRGQEARLRCSPMKGHSHVYWYRQLPEEGLKFMVYLQKENIIDESGMPKERFSAEFPKEGPSILRIQQVVRGDSAAYFCASSREREGNEQFFGPGTRLTVL.

The V gene is TRBV14, the J gene TRBJ2-7; TRBD1 agrees at 9 bases. This CDR3 has 12 amino acids. CDR1 and CDR2 (germline): SGHDN, FVKESK. The V segment lost 8 bases and the J segment 6 bases; nucleotides outside the gene matches: 5. In DNA form, the CDR3 reads TGTGCCAGCGGGTACAGGGGGCGCGAGCAGTACTTC. Amino acid sequence: CASGYRGREQYF.

This clonotype was seen a handful of times. The chain uses TRBV5-1 and TRBJ2-1, with D perhaps assigned TRBD1 or TRBD2 (5 bases each). The germline gives CDR1 SGHRS, CDR2 YFSETQ. The CDR3 spans 16 residues. The germline V and J ends were trimmed by 2 bases and 5 bases, with 17 bases remaining between them. The CDR3 DNA reads TGCGCCAGCAGCTTCAGGACACAGGCGGGCCACAATGAGCAGTTCTTC. Its translation: CASSFRTQAGHNEQFF.

The V gene is TRBV7-3, the J gene TRBJ2-2; 9 nucleotides agree with TRBD2. The CDR3 loop spans 16 amino acids. Germline trimming cut 5 bases from V and 6 bases from J; bases unmatched to any gene: 10. CDR1 and CDR2 (germline): SGHTA, FQGTGA. CDR3 DNA sequence: TGTGCCAGCAGCCCCTTAGCGGGGGCCGGGGCCGGGGAGCTGTTTTTT. The encoded protein is CASSPLAGAGAGELFF.

This clonotype appeared a few times. The chain links TRBV18 to TRBJ2-1; D is tentatively TRBD1 or TRBD2 (5 bases each). The V gene lost 6 bases and the J gene lost 8 bases, with 20 bases spanning the gap. Germline CDR1 and CDR2: KGHSH and LQKENI. The CDR3 is 15 residues long. The DNA of the CDR3 is TGTGCCAGCTCGCAGGAGACGGGGCGCATAGATGAGCAGTTCTTC. Protein: CASSQETGRIDEQFF.

This clonotype was counted between two and nine times. The chain uses TRBV7-9 and TRBJ2-7; the D is unclear. Trimming removed 11 bases at V and 2 bases at J, with 10 bases between. The CDR3 is 11 residues long. Looked up from germline, CDR1 is SEHNR and CDR2 is FQNEAQ (reference sequence). CDR3 protein: CASARAYEQYF. In DNA, the CDR3 is TGTGCCTCGGCCCGGGCCTACGAGCAGTACTTC.

The chain is built from TRBV20-1 and TRBJ2-3; 7 positions agree with TRBD2. Trimming removed 0 bases from V and 0 bases from J; junction bases left unmatched: 9. The CDR3 contains 17 residues. CDR1 is DFQATT, CDR2 SNEGSKA, per germline (reference sequence). CDR3 DNA sequence: TGCAGTGCTAGAGAAGGGAAGCGGGGATCTAGCACAGATACGCAGTATTTT. It encodes CSAREGKRGSSTDTQYF.

The V call is TRBV13, the J call TRBJ2-3; 14 bases line up with TRBD2. V dropped 0 bases and J dropped 3; count of bases not matched to a gene: 2. There are 17 residues in the CDR3. Per the germline V gene, CDR1 is PRHDT and CDR2 is FYEKMQ (reference sequence). CDR3 amino acids: CASSLGGTSGRTDTQYF. As DNA, the CDR3 is TGTGCCAGCAGCTTAGGTGGGACTAGCGGGAGAACAGATACGCAGTATTTT.

The V and J genes are TRBV10-3 and TRBJ2-7, with TRBD2 matching 10 bases. The germline gives CDR1 ENHRY, CDR2 SYGVKD. The CDR3 consists of 15 residues. J lost 7 bases, V lost 0 bases, and 6 bases had no gene match. The chain's CDR3 is CAISESLAGAREQYF. The CDR3 DNA sequence: TGTGCCATCAGTGAGTCTCTAGCGGGAGCGCGTGAGCAGTACTTC.

This clonotype occurred a few times. The CDR3 region has the DNA TGTGCCAGTAGTATGGCAGGGGGCATCGGCACAGATACGCAGTATTTT. Amino acids: CASSMAGGIGTDTQYF. The chain joins TRBV19 to TRBJ2-3, with 8 bases that match TRBD1. This CDR3 spans 16 amino acids. Germline V gene data show CDR1 as LNHDA and CDR2 as SQIVND (reference sequence). V lost 3 bases and J lost 1; bases outside the gene matches: 6. Drawing the rest from reference TRBV19 and TRBJ2-3, the complete variable domain is DGGITQSPKYLFRKEGQNVTLSCEQNLNHDAMYWYRQDPGQGLRLIYYSQIVNDFQKGDIAEGYSVSREKKESFPLTVTSAQKNPTAFYLCASSMAGGIGTDTQYFGPGTRLTVL.

This clonotype was observed a handful of times. CDR3 residues: CASSAGLAGSPGTDTQYF. The CDR3 DNA reads as TGTGCCAGCAGCGCCGGCCTAGCGGGAAGTCCGGGCACAGATACGCAGTATTTT. This chain uses TRBV7-3 with TRBJ2-3, with TRBD2 identical over 9 bases. The length of the CDR3 is 18 residues. Germline V gives CDR1 SGHTA, CDR2 FQGTGA. The ends lost 5 bases at V and 1 base at J; junction bases unmatched: 13.

The chain recombines TRBV3-1 with TRBJ2-1; 8 bases agree with TRBD1. This CDR3 contains 14 residues. Germline V gene sequence: CDR1 LGHDT, CDR2 YNNKEL (reference sequence). J was trimmed by 7 bases and V by 2 bases; bases with no gene match: 4. In nucleotides, the CDR3 is TGTGCCAGCAGCCAAACAGGGGGATGGAATGAGCAGTTCTTC. This gives the protein CASSQTGGWNEQFF.

In this sample, this clonotype turned up a few times. This sequence joins TRBV6-6 and TRBJ1-4; D remains ambiguous. CDR3 length: 14 residues. Trimming took off 7 bases at V and 2 bases at J, with 11 bases between the two ends. Germline CDR1 and CDR2: MNHNY and SVGAGI (reference sequence). The CDR3 reads CASKMDGTNEKLFF. In DNA, the CDR3 is TGTGCCAGCAAGATGGACGGGACTAATGAAAAACTGTTTTTT.

This clonotype turned up a few times. The chain joins TRBV20-1 to TRBJ1-3, with D unresolved. V was shortened by 4 bases and J by 2 bases, with 12 bases between the two germline ends. CDR1 DFQATT and CDR2 SNEGSKA come from the germline V gene (reference sequence). There are 14 residues in the CDR3. The CDR3 is CSAIASATGNTIYF. The CDR3 DNA sequence: TGCAGTGCTATCGCTTCGGCAACTGGAAACACCATATATTTT.

This clonotype was detected a few times. The chain employs TRBV20-1 and TRBJ2-7; 8 bases agree with TRBD2. The junction had 7 bases not matched to a gene; V was cut back by 0 bases and J by 0 bases. CDR3 length equals 16 residues. The germline V gene encodes CDR1 DFQATT and CDR2 SNEGSKA (reference sequence). CDR3 loop: CSARDPRGGFSYEQYF. The CDR3 region has the DNA TGCAGTGCTAGAGATCCCCGCGGGGGGTTCTCCTACGAGCAGTACTTC.

This chain links TRBV4-3 with TRBJ2-3; TRBD1 aligns across 7 bases. The germline CDR1 and CDR2 sequences are LGHNA and YSLEER. V lost 5 bases to trimming and J lost 1 base; unmatched junction nucleotides: 12. This CDR3 comprises 17 residues. CDR3 residues: CASSAHRGTKGTDTQYF. The CDR3 nucleotides read TGCGCCAGCAGCGCCCACAGGGGCACAAAGGGCACAGATACGCAGTATTTT.

In its sample, this clonotype was seen a few times. This chain joins TRBV30 and TRBJ1-1; 8 bases map to TRBD1. After removal of 4 bases from V and 2 bases from J, the junction contained 24 bases not matched to a gene. This CDR3 region has 20 residues. Germline CDR1 and CDR2: GTSNPN and SVGIG (reference sequence). The CDR3 here is CAWISGQATATSRFNTEAFF. The CDR3 coding sequence is TGTGCCTGGATATCGGGACAGGCGACCGCTACCTCCAGATTCAACACTGAAGCTTTCTTT. The entire variable domain, with the rest obtained from reference TRBV30 and TRBJ1-1, is as follows: SQTIHQWPATLVQPVGSPLSLECTVEGTSNPNLYWYRQAAGRGLQLLFYSVGIGQISSEVPQNLSASRPQDRQFILSSKKLLLSDSGFYLCAWISGQATATSRFNTEAFFGQGTRLTVV.

The chain carries TRBV4-2 and TRBJ2-3; 11 positions match TRBD2. Germline V gene sequence: CDR1 LGHNA, CDR2 YNFKEQ. The trim removed 1 base at V and 1 base at J, leaving 7 bases unmatched. The CDR3 is 18 residues long. The DNA of the CDR3 is TGTGCCAGCAGCCAAGTAGCGGGGGGGCGTCACGGCACAGATACGCAGTATTTT. Protein product: CASSQVAGGRHGTDTQYF.

The chain joins TRBV2 to TRBJ1-5; 8 bases are shared with TRBD1. The V gene's germline CDR1 is SNHLY and CDR2 FYNNEI. The ends lost 5 bases at V and 1 base at J; junction bases unmatched: 4. The CDR3 is made up of 15 amino acids. The DNA of the CDR3 is TGTGCCAGCAGTCCGGACAGGGAAAGCAATCAGCCCCAGCATTTT. It yields the protein CASSPDRESNQPQHF. The variable domain in full, completed from reference TRBV2 and TRBJ1-5, reads EPEVTQTPSHQVTQMGQEVILRCVPISNHLYFYWYRQILGQKVEFLVSFYNNEISEKSEIFDDQFSVERPDGSNFTLKIRSTKLEDSAMYFCASSPDRESNQPQHFGDGTRLSIL.